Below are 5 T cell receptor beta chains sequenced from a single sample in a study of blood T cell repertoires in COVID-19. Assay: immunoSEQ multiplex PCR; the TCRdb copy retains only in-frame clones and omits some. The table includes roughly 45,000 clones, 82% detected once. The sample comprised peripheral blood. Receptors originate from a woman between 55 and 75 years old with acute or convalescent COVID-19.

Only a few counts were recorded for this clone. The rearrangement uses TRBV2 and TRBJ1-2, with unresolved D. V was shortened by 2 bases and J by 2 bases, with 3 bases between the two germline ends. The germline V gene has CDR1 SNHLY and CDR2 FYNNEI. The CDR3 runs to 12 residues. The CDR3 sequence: CASSEQNYGYTF. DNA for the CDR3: TGTGCCAGCAGTGAACAGAACTATGGCTACACCTTC.

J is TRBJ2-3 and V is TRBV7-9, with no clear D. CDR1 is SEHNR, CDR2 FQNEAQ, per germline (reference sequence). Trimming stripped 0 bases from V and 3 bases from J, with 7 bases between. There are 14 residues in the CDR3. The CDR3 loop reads CASSLATATDTQYF. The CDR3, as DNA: TGTGCCAGCAGCTTAGCTACAGCTACAGATACGCAGTATTTT.

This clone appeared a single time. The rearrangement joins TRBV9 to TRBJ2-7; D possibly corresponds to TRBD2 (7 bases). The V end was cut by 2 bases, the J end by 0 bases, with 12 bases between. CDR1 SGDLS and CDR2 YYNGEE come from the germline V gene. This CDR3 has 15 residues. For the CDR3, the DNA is TGTGCCAGCAGCGTTGCGGGGGCCCACTCCTACGAGCAGTACTTC. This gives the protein CASSVAGAHSYEQYF.

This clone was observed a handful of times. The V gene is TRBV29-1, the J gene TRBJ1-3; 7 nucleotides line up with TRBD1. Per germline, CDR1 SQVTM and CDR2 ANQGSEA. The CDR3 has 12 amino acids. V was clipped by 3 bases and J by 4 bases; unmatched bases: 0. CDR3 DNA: TGCAGCGTTGAGACAGGGGGAAACACCATATATTTT. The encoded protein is CSVETGGNTIYF.

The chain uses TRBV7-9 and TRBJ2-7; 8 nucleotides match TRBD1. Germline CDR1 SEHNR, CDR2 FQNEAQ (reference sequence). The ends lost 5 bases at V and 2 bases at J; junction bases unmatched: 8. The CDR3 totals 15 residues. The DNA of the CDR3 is TGTGCCAGCAGCCCCCGGACAGGGAACACCTACGAGCAGTACTTC. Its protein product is CASSPRTGNTYEQYF.